This TCR beta chain stems from a study of cytomegalovirus exposure and HLA in healthy donors. Regarding the study as a whole: Published work reported that the classifier diagnosed cytomegalovirus status with high specificity and sensitivity.

It was with 60 Vbeta and 13 Jbeta primers that the PCR ran. TCRdb keeps only in-frame clones here, not all; method: immunoSEQ multiplex PCR. The profile shows around 140,000 clones, approximately 72% of them singletons. As concerns this clone: Its matching antigen is unknown.

The study sampled nominally healthy donors, though unrecorded immune exposures were likely. Sequencing used PBMCs. The sequence derives from a woman aged 55-69 years in good health and CMV-seronegative.

The CDR3 DNA sequence: TGTGCCAGCAGCGCCCGACAGGGGGCGGGTACGCAGTATTTT. Protein sequence: CASSARQGAGTQYF. This chain links TRBV9 with TRBJ2-3, with TRBD1 matching over 10 bases. This CDR3 has 14 residues. The V gene end was trimmed by 3 bases and the J gene end by 8 bases; junction bases not matched to a gene: 6. The germline V gene has CDR1 SGDLS and CDR2 YYNGEE.